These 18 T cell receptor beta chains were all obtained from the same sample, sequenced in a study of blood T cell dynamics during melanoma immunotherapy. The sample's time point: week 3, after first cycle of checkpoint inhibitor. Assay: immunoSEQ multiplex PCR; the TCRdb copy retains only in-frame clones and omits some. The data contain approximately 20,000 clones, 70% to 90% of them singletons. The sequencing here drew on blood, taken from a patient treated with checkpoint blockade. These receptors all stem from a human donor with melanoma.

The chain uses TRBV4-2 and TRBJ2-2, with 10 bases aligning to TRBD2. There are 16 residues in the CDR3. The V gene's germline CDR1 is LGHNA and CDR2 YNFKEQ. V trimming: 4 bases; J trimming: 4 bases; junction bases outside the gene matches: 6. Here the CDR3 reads CASSPGVAGGTGELFF. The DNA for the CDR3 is TGTGCCAGCAGCCCAGGGGTAGCGGGAGGCACCGGGGAGCTGTTTTTT.

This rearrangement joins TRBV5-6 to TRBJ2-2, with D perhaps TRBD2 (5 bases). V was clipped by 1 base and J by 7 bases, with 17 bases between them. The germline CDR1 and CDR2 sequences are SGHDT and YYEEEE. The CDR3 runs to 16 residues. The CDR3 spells CASSLIPLGAGGELFF. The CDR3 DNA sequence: TGTGCCAGCAGCTTGATCCCCCTCGGCGCGGGCGGGGAGCTGTTTTTT.

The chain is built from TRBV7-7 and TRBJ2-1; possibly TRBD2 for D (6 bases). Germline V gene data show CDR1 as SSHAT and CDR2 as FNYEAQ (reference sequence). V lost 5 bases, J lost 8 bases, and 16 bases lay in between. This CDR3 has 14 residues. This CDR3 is CASSLGLSWDEQFF. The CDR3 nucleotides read TGTGCCAGCAGCCTGGGACTGTCGTGGGATGAGCAGTTCTTC.

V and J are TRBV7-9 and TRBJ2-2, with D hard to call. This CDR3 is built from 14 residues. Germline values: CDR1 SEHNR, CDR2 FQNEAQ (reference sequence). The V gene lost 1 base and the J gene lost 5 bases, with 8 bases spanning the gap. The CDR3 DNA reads TGTGCCAGCAGCTTAGATTTCTCAACCGGGGAGCTGTTTTTT. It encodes CASSLDFSTGELFF. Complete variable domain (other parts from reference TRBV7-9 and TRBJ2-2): DTGVSQNPRHKITKRGQNVTFRCDPISEHNRLYWYRQTLGQGPEFLTYFQNEAQLEKSRLLSDRFSAERPKGSFSTLEIQRTEQGDSAMYLCASSLDFSTGELFFGEGSRLTVL.

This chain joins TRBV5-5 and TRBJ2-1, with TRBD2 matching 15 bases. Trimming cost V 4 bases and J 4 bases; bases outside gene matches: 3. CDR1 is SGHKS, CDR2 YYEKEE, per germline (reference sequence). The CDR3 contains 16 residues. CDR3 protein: CASSPGLAGGYNEQFF. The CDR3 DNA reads TGTGCCAGCAGCCCTGGACTAGCGGGAGGGTACAATGAGCAGTTCTTC.

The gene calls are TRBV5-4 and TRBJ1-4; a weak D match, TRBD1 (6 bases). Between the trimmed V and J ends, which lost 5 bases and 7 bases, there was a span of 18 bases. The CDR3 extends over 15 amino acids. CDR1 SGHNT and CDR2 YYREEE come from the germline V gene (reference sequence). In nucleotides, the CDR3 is TGTGCCAGCAGTCGAACAGGGTCCTGGGGTGAAAAACTGTTTTTT. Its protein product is CASSRTGSWGEKLFF.

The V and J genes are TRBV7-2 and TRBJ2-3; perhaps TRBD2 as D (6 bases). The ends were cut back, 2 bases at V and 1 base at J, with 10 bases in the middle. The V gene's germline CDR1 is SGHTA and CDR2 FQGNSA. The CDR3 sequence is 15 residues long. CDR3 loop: CASSLLAAGTDTQYF. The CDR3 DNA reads TGTGCCAGCAGCTTATTAGCGGCAGGCACAGATACGCAGTATTTT.

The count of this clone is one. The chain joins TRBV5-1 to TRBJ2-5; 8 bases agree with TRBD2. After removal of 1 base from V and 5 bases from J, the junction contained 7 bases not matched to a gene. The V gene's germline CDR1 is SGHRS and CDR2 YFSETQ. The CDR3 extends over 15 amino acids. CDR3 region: CASSLWSGSGETQYF. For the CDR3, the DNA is TGCGCCAGCAGCTTGTGGAGCGGGAGCGGGGAGACCCAGTACTTC.

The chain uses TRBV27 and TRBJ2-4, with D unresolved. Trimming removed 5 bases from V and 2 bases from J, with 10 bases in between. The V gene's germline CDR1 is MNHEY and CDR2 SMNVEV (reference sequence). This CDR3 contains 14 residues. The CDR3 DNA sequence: TGTGCCAGCAGTGAGAGGAGTACCAAAAACATTCAGTACTTC. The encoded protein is CASSERSTKNIQYF.

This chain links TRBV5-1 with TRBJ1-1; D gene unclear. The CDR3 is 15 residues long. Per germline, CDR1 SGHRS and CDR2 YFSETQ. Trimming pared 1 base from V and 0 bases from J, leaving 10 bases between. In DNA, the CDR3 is TGCGCCAGCAGCTTGAATGTGGAGTTGAACACTGAAGCTTTCTTT. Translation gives CASSLNVELNTEAFF.

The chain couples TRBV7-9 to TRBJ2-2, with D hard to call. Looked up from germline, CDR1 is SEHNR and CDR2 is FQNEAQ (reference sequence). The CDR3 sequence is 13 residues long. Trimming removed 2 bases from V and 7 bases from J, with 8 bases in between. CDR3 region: CASSLLIGGELFF. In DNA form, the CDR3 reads TGTGCCAGCAGCTTATTGATTGGCGGGGAGCTGTTTTTT.

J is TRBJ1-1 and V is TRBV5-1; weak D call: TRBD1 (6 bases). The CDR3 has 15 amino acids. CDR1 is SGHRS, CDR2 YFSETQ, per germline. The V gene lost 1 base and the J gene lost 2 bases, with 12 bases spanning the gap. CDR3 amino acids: CASSLREGGNTEAFF. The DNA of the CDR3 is TGCGCCAGCAGCTTGAGGGAGGGGGGAAACACTGAAGCTTTCTTT.

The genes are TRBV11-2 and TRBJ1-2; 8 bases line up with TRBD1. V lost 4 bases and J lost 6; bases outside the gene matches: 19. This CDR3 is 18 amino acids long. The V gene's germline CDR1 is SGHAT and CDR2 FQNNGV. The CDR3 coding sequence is TGTGCCAGCAGCTCGGGACAGGCCCTTGGCGGGGGGAGCCATGGCTACACCTTC. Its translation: CASSSGQALGGGSHGYTF.

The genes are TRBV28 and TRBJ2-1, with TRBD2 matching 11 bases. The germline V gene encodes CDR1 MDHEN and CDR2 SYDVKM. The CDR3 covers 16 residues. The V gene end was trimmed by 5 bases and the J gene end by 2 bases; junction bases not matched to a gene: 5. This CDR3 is CASSGGLAGTYNEQFF. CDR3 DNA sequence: TGTGCCAGCAGTGGAGGACTAGCGGGCACCTACAATGAGCAGTTCTTC.

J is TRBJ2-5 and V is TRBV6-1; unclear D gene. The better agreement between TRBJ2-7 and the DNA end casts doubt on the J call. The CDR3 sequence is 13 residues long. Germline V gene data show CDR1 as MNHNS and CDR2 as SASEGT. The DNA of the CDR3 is TGTGCCAGCAGGGTGAGTAGGGCCTACGAGCAGTACTTC. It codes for CASRVSRAYEQYF.

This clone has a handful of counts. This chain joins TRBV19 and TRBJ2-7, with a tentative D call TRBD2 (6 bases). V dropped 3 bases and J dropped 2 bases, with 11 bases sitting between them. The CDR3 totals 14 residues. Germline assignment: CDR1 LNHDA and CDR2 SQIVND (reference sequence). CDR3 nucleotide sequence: TGTGCCAGTAGTATCGTGGGAGGCGCCTACGAGCAGTACTTC. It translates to CASSIVGGAYEQYF.

CDR3 sequence (DNA): TGCAGCGCCCCGGATGCGAACACCGGGGAGCTGTTTTTT. Protein sequence: CSAPDANTGELFF. The rearrangement joins TRBV29-1 to TRBJ2-2; no clear D. Germline CDR1 reads SQVTM; CDR2 reads ANQGSEA. V lost 7 bases and J lost 0, with 9 bases in between. The CDR3 covers 13 residues.

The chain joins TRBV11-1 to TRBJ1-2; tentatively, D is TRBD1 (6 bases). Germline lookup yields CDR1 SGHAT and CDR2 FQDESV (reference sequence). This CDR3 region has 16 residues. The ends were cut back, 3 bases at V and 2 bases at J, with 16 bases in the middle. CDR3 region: CASSLDHRVGNYGYTF. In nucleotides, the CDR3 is TGTGCCAGCAGCTTGGACCACAGGGTTGGCAACTATGGCTACACCTTC.